Following are 12 T cell receptor beta chains from one sample sequenced in a study of tumor-infiltrating lymphocytes in primary liver carcinoma. Production of TCR beta cDNA used roughly 500 ng total RNA together with a constant-region primer. Nested multiplex PCR, run for three rounds with slightly modified ARM-PCR, yielded TCR beta libraries. Use of TRBV1-TRBV30 forward primers with a C-beta reverse primer characterized the first two PCR rounds, which lasted ten to eleven cycles each. TCRdb used MiXCR to reprocess the multiplex PCR reads, holding one entry per CDR3 protein. The table includes approximately 330,000 distinct CDR3 sequences, less than 70% detected once. Unsorted whole blood supplied the RNA, and germline DNA was extracted too. The sample taken for sequencing was peripheral blood. The receptors were gathered from a man between 35 and 55 years old with primary liver carcinoma and hepatitis B virus infection.

With regard to this clonotype: A much larger clone is a single base away; this may be a read error. The gene calls are TRBV6-5 and TRBJ2-1; D unresolved. The CDR3 has 13 amino acids. V gave up 10 bases and J gave up 2 bases, with 12 bases separating them. Germline values: CDR1 MNHEY, CDR2 SVGAGI. The CDR3 reads CATLGSTYNEQFF. In nucleotides, the CDR3 is TGTGCCACCCTGGGGTCGACCTACAATGAGCAGTTCTTC.

This clonotype was counted only a few times. The gene calls are TRBV6-2 or TRBV6-3 and TRBJ2-7; 10 nucleotides line up with TRBD2. The CDR3 runs 16 residues. Germline CDR1 and CDR2: MNHEY and SVGEGT. Germline trimming cut 10 bases from V and 0 bases from J; bases unmatched to any gene: 12. The CDR3, as DNA: TGTGCCAACAATTCCCAAGCGGGAGGGATCTCCTACGAGCAGTACTTC. Amino acids: CANNSQAGGISYEQYF.

This clonotype has ten or more counts. The rearrangement uses TRBV4-2 and TRBJ2-1; TRBD2 might be the D (6 bases). Germline-derived CDR1 and CDR2 are LGHNA and YNFKEQ. The CDR3 sequence is 18 residues long. Trimming pared 0 bases from V and 0 bases from J, leaving 15 bases between. CDR3 sequence reads: CASSQEGSVLASYNEQFF. The CDR3 DNA sequence: TGTGCCAGCAGCCAAGAAGGGTCGGTACTAGCCTCCTACAATGAGCAGTTCTTC.

The gene calls are TRBV4-2 and TRBJ2-7; D gene ambiguous. V was cut by 1 base and J by 3 bases, with 13 bases left in between. The CDR3 totals 15 residues. CDR1 LGHNA and CDR2 YNFKEQ come from the germline V gene. DNA for the CDR3: TGTGCCAGCAGCCAAGTAGGGCATGGGAACTACGAGCAGTACGTC. Its protein is CASSQVGHGNYEQYV.

V usage is TRBV29-1 and J usage is TRBJ1-1; 7 bases line up with TRBD1. The germline V gene has CDR1 SQVTM and CDR2 ANQGSEA. There are 14 residues in the CDR3. DNA for the CDR3: TGCGACGTTGATCCCACAGGGGTTTACACTGAAGCTTTCTTT. Protein: CDVDPTGVYTEAFF.

This clonotype occurred many times. CDR3 coding DNA: TGTGCCAGCAGCGAGGTCCGCACCTACGAGCAGTACTTC. Amino acid sequence: CASSEVRTYEQYF. The rearrangement links TRBV11-2 to TRBJ2-7, with D unclear. The CDR3 runs 13 residues. Germline V gives CDR1 SGHAT, CDR2 FQNNGV. V gave up 5 bases and J gave up 2 bases, with 10 bases separating them.

As for this clonotype: A much larger clone lies a single base off, so this may be a read error. The rearrangement joins TRBV28 to TRBJ2-1, with TRBD2 matching 12 bases. The CDR3 sequence is 16 residues long. Germline V gene data show CDR1 as MDHEN and CDR2 as SYDVKM. This CDR3 reads CVSSSWTSGTANEQFF. The DNA of the CDR3 is TGTGTCAGCAGTTCTTGGACTAGCGGGACGGCCAATGAGCAGTTCTTC.

The chain joins TRBV12-3 or TRBV12-4 to TRBJ1-1; D perhaps matches TRBD1 (5 bases). Trimming pared 4 bases from V and 6 bases from J, leaving 18 bases between. This CDR3 has 15 amino acids. CDR3 sequence: CASSSSGGKGAEAFF. The DNA for the CDR3 is TGTGCCAGCAGTTCCTCGGGGGGTAAGGGCGCTGAAGCTTTCTTT.

Of note for this clonotype: Relative to the germline gene, one junction end is altered; a read error may explain this. V usage is TRBV11-3 and J usage is TRBJ2-1; a weak D match, TRBD1 (5 bases). The CDR3 consists of 15 residues. Germline values: CDR1 SGHNT, CDR2 YENEEA. The CDR3 DNA sequence: TGTGCCAGCAGCCGTGGACAAGCGCGGTCAAATGAACAGTTCTTC. Translating gives CASSRGQARSNEQFF.

V gene TRBV10-3 combines with J gene TRBJ2-7; 8 bases match TRBD1. The length of the CDR3 is 19 residues. V lost 0 bases and J lost 6; bases outside the gene matches: 19. CDR1 and CDR2 from the germline V gene are ENHRY and SYGVKD. This chain's CDR3 is CAISESAGGARSFKAEQYF. The CDR3 nucleotides are TGTGCCATCAGTGAGTCGGCAGGGGGCGCGAGATCGTTTAAAGCCGAGCAGTACTTC.

In regard to this clonotype: Just one base apart from a much larger clone, this may be a read error. CDR3 nucleotide sequence: TGCGCCAGCAGCCAAGATTCAAAGGGACAGGGCTTCTACAATGAGCAGTTCTTC. It encodes CASSQDSKGQGFYNEQFF. The chain links TRBV4-1 to TRBJ2-1, with 9 bases that match TRBD1. V shed 0 bases and J 3 bases; nucleotides not matched to a gene: 9. Germline CDR1 reads MGHRA; CDR2 reads YSYEKL. The CDR3 is 18 residues long.

The sample holds one count of this clonotype. A much more abundant neighbour one base away suggests this may be a read error. The chain is built from TRBV10-3 and TRBJ2-5; D is possibly TRBD1 (5 bases). The CDR3 sequence is 15 residues long. The germline V gene has CDR1 ENHRY and CDR2 SYGVKD. V was cut by 0 bases and J by 5 bases, with 13 bases left in between. The CDR3 bases are TGTGCCATCAGTGAGTCCACAGGATTACACGAGACCCAGTACTTC. Protein product: CAISESTGLHETQYF.